Following are 5 T cell receptor beta chains from one sample sequenced in a study of circulating CD8 cells and anti-PD-1 response in melanoma. The QIAseq Immune Repertoire TCR panel built the libraries from roughly 16 ng of total RNA. Using its own MiXCR run on the reads, TCRdb lists one record per CDR3 protein. The sample lists under 800 distinct CDR3 sequences; roughly 6.3% were seen once. Sorting of live CD3+CD8+TCRalphabeta+ cells by PD-1 and/or TIGIT gave four subsets. The source was CD8+ T cells from PBMCs, collected at baseline or after one month of anti-PD-1 therapy (not recorded which). The receptor source for this set is a human donor with melanoma.

This clonotype is deemed large. The genes are TRBV9 and TRBJ2-2; 8 nucleotides align to TRBD2. CDR3 length equals 16 residues. Trimming removed 3 bases from V and 7 bases from J; junction bases left unmatched: 11. Germline values: CDR1 SGDLS, CDR2 YYNGEE. CDR3: CASSALGLVIGGELFF. The CDR3 region has the DNA TGTGCCAGCAGCGCCCTGGGACTAGTCATAGGCGGGGAGCTGTTTTTT.

By sample share, this clonotype is large. The genes are TRBV28 and TRBJ1-2; 8 positions match TRBD1. CDR3 length equals 14 residues. With 2 bases clipped from V and 7 bases from J, the junction kept 6 bases outside the gene matches. Per germline, CDR1 MDHEN and CDR2 SYDVKM. CDR3 bases: TGTGCCAGCAGTTTAATTCAGGGGGCTGGTGGCTACACCTTC. Encoded protein: CASSLIQGAGGYTF.

By share, this clonotype counts as large. This sequence joins TRBV19 and TRBJ1-5; no reliable D call. The V and J ends lost 2 bases and 4 bases respectively, with 9 bases between them. This CDR3 is built from 14 residues. The V gene's germline CDR1 is LNHDA and CDR2 SQIVND (reference sequence). The CDR3 bases are TGTGCCAGTAGTATACGGCTCGGTAATCAGCCCCAGCATTTT. Encoded protein: CASSIRLGNQPQHF.

On this clonotype: This clone may be a read error of a much larger clone one base away. The rearrangement uses TRBV19 and TRBJ1-5, with TRBD1 matching 7 bases. Germline CDR1 and CDR2: LNHDA and SQIVND (reference sequence). The CDR3 is made up of 15 amino acids. The CDR3 nucleotides are TGTGCCAGTAGTGCGACAGGGTTAAGCAATCAGCCCCAGCGTTTT. It yields the protein CASSATGLSNQPQRF.

This clonotype is deemed medium-sized (0.01 to 0.1%). The chain employs TRBV10-3 and TRBJ2-3; either TRBD1 or TRBD2 may supply D (6 bases each). Germline V gene sequence: CDR1 ENHRY, CDR2 SYGVKD. V gave up 2 bases and J gave up 4 bases, with 19 bases separating them. The CDR3 consists of 17 residues. DNA for the CDR3: TGTGCCATCAGTGAGCCTTCAAGGGGGGCGGCGGCAGATACGCAGTATTTT. Its translation is CAISEPSRGAAADTQYF.